Listed below are T cell receptor beta chains from one sample, sequenced in a study of blood T cells in healthy people across ages. TCRdb recomputed calls from the 5' RACE reads with MiXCR, one row per CDR3 protein. The sample includes roughly 680,000 distinct CDR3 sequences, under 65% of them seen just once. Specimen: blood. The source is a woman of 80 years or more in good health. Each CDR3 is given with its conserved first and last residue.

v_gene	len	j_gene	CDR3aa
TRBV12-3/TRBV12-4	17	TRBJ2-6	CASSRGIKNSGANVLTF
TRBV5-6	11	TRBJ2-7	CASSFIPEQYF
TRBV6-1	15	TRBJ1-2	CASSEWLVLNYGYTF
TRBV9	16	TRBJ2-3	CASSVGVGTGTDTQYF
TRBV20-1	16	TRBJ2-7	CSARGSDRFSRNEQYF
TRBV28	13	TRBJ2-7	CASSVKAGNEQYF
TRBV10-3	14	TRBJ2-3	CAISESTRQNTQYF
TRBV4-1	14	TRBJ2-1	CASSQWGTPNEQFF
TRBV10-3	13	TRBJ2-2	CATRGEISGELFF
TRBV5-5	16	TRBJ2-1	CASSGDLASLYNEQFF
TRBV7-3	16	TRBJ1-1	CASSFTTGRGGTEAFF
TRBV4-2	13	.	CASSRERANEQYF
TRBV6-1	13	TRBJ2-6	CASTTSGANVLTF
TRBV4-3	13	TRBJ2-1	CASSRLAGDEQFF
TRBV21-1	16	TRBJ2-5	CATDIGGGKSPPMQYF
TRBV4-2	17	TRBJ1-1	CASSQDFQGGMNTEAFF
TRBV20-1	14	TRBJ2-3	CSAHRAGVIDTQYF
TRBV2	15	TRBJ2-5	CASSEGSGGQETQYF
TRBV28	13	TRBJ1-5	CASNRQGPQPQHF
TRBV11-2	15	TRBJ2-5	CASSPTATVRETQYF
TRBV7-9	17	TRBJ2-7	CASSYQTLAGVFHEQYF
TRBV7-9	15	TRBJ1-1	CASSLQGQMNTEAFF
TRBV12-3/TRBV12-4	14	TRBJ1-6	CASTLGQGSSPLHF
TRBV30	14	TRBJ2-3	CAWSWLAGTDTQYF
TRBV5-1	17	TRBJ2-2	CASRFSGSRGGIGELFF
TRBV6-6	14	TRBJ2-4	CASSTRTSGDIQYF
TRBV29-1	18	TRBJ2-1	CSVGAPGPTSGGRNEQFF
TRBV15	17	TRBJ2-3	CATSNLLDRANTDTQYF
TRBV14	17	TRBJ2-7	CASSQVPGLAGTYEQYF
TRBV11-2	13	TRBJ1-2	CASSFLTQGGYTF
TRBV29-1	11	TRBJ2-7	CSVRRDYEQYF
TRBV10-1	16	TRBJ2-1	CASSEFGKRKNNEQFF
TRBV28	16	TRBJ2-1	CASSTAGTSGYNEQFF
TRBV7-3	14	.	CASSLFGGGETQYF
TRBV29-1	13	TRBJ2-1	CSVILTGGGEQFF
TRBV12-3/TRBV12-4	14	TRBJ2-5	CASSPIGVEETQYF
TRBV24-1	12	TRBJ2-1	CATSDLYYEQFF
TRBV6-1	12	TRBJ2-1	CASSPGFNEQFF
TRBV7-2	17	.	CASSLASSGGPIGTQYF
TRBV9	14	TRBJ1-5	CASSAGTDNQPQHF
TRBV25-1	19	TRBJ2-6	CASSAVGGTRISGANVLTF
TRBV20-1	14	TRBJ2-3	CSARDAGSTDTQYF
TRBV25-1	14	TRBJ2-1	CASSHPNDYNEQFF
TRBV7-3	19	TRBJ2-6	CASSWKRQGAISGANVLTF
TRBV2	11	TRBJ2-3	CASRDAHTQYF
TRBV2	14	TRBJ2-7	CASSEQGTLYEQYF
TRBV7-6	15	TRBJ2-1	CASSSPVIGVNEQFF
TRBV5-1	15	TRBJ2-1	CASSKDRASGGEQFF